Below, 27 T cell receptor beta chains from the same sample are listed, as sequenced in a study of blood T cell repertoires in COVID-19. Assay: immunoSEQ multiplex PCR; the TCRdb copy retains only in-frame clones and omits some. The sample gives fewer than 700,000 clones, 85% to 90% of which show up once; roughly 8% is in the top ten. What was sequenced was peripheral blood. All receptors come from a woman in her 50s with COVID-19, enrolled during active disease.

J is TRBJ2-1 and V is TRBV30, with 9 nucleotides matching TRBD1. Germline assignment: CDR1 GTSNPN and CDR2 SVGIG (reference sequence). J lost 9 bases, V lost 6 bases, and 15 bases had no gene match. CDR3 length equals 15 residues. The CDR3, as DNA: TGTGCCTGTCAAAACAGGGGGCGCCTTGGTATTGAGCAGTTCTTC. It is translated as CACQNRGRLGIEQFF.

The genes are TRBV3-1 (or the pseudogene TRBV3-2) and TRBJ2-3, with unresolved D. V lost 3 bases to trimming and J lost 5 bases, with 9 bases between them. The CDR3 contains 13 residues. Germline V gene data show CDR1 as LGHDT and CDR2 as YNNKEL (reference sequence). CDR3 amino acids: CASSQMVRDTQYF. CDR3 nucleotide sequence: TGTGCCAGCAGCCAGATGGTGCGAGATACGCAGTATTTT.

Points on this clone: Other DNA variants within this sample encode the same CDR3. The V gene is TRBV19, the J gene TRBJ2-3; the match to TRBD2 covers 15 bases. This CDR3 spans 16 amino acids. Germline CDR1 is LNHDA and CDR2 is SQIVND (reference sequence). J was trimmed by 4 bases and V by 3 bases; bases with no gene match: 2. CDR3 residues: CASSIGLAGGADTQYF. CDR3 DNA sequence: TGTGCCAGTAGTATCGGACTAGCGGGGGGGGCAGATACGCAGTATTTT.

V is TRBV5-1 and J is TRBJ2-2; TRBD1 matches at 9 bases. Germline V gene sequence: CDR1 SGHRS, CDR2 YFSETQ. V lost 4 bases and J lost 5; bases outside the gene matches: 6. The CDR3 extends over 15 amino acids. This CDR3 reads CASSTGQGRTGELFF. The CDR3 nucleotides are TGCGCCAGCAGCACCGGACAGGGGAGAACCGGGGAGCTGTTTTTT.

The V call is TRBV6-5, the J call TRBJ2-3; 7 positions agree with TRBD1. The germline V gene encodes CDR1 MNHEY and CDR2 SVGAGI. The junction had 12 bases not matched to a gene; V was cut back by 7 bases and J by 5 bases. The CDR3 has 15 amino acids. CDR3 loop: CASKPGKGAGDTQYF. The DNA of the CDR3 is TGTGCCAGCAAGCCCGGGAAGGGGGCGGGAGATACGCAGTATTTT.

CDR3 region: CASSSSTSGRTDTQYF. The CDR3 coding sequence is TGCGCCAGCAGCTCATCGACTAGCGGGCGCACAGATACGCAGTATTTT. This chain connects TRBV5-1 to TRBJ2-3; 10 bases match TRBD2. CDR1 is SGHRS and CDR2 is YFSETQ in the germline V gene. Trimming cost V 3 bases and J 1 base; bases outside gene matches: 5. The CDR3 is 16 amino acids. Variable domain in full (rest from reference TRBV5-1 and TRBJ2-3): KAGVTQTPRYLIKTRGQQVTLSCSPISGHRSVSWYQQTPGQGLQFLFEYFSETQRNKGNFPGRFSGRQFSNSRSEMNVSTLELGDSALYLCASSSSTSGRTDTQYFGPGTRLTVL.

J is TRBJ2-1 and V is TRBV11-2; no definite D call. The CDR3 is 11 residues long. With 4 bases removed from V and 12 bases from J, the gap between germline ends came to 10 bases. Per the germline V gene, CDR1 is SGHAT and CDR2 is FQNNGV. The CDR3 nucleotides read TGTGCCAGCAGCTCCCTCCTGAGGCAGTTCTTC. It translates to CASSSLLRQFF.

The rearrangement links TRBV4-1 to TRBJ2-5; 10 bases agree with TRBD1. V shed 9 bases, J shed 5 bases, and the junction held 9 bases outside the gene matches. Per the germline V gene, CDR1 is MGHRA and CDR2 is YSYEKL. The CDR3 runs to 14 residues. The CDR3 loop is CASSRQGADETQYF. The CDR3 DNA is TGCGCCAGTTCACGACAGGGGGCTGATGAGACCCAGTACTTC.

The chain couples TRBV2 to TRBJ1-1; no reliable D call. Germline V gene data show CDR1 as SNHLY and CDR2 as FYNNEI. This CDR3 comprises 14 residues. Trimming took off 4 bases at V and 0 bases at J, with 9 bases between the two ends. The CDR3 DNA is TGTGCCAGCAGTGGAGGTCGTTTGAACACTGAAGCTTTCTTT. This translates into CASSGGRLNTEAFF.

The chain is built from TRBV5-6 and TRBJ1-6; tentatively, D is TRBD1 (5 bases). Germline V gene sequence: CDR1 SGHDT, CDR2 YYEEEE. Trimming removed 6 bases from V and 5 bases from J, with 15 bases in between. The CDR3 covers 15 residues. CDR3 coding DNA: TGTGCCAGCAACCGTGGGGCCGTTCATAATTCACCCCTCCACTTT. It specifies CASNRGAVHNSPLHF.

This clone was seen only a few times. The chain carries TRBV11-2 and TRBJ1-3; D gene uncertain. Germline loops: CDR1 SGHAT, CDR2 FQNNGV. The CDR3 totals 12 residues. Trimming pared 8 bases from V and 4 bases from J, leaving 9 bases between. CDR3 in DNA: TGTGCCAGCGGGGAGGGCGGAAACACCATATATTTT. Protein product: CASGEGGNTIYF.

The rearrangement links TRBV3-1 (or the pseudogene TRBV3-2) to TRBJ2-3; 14 nucleotides line up with TRBD2. The germline V gene has CDR1 LGHDT and CDR2 YNNKEL (reference sequence). The CDR3 length is 19 residues. V lost 3 bases to trimming and J lost 1 base; unmatched junction nucleotides: 9. The CDR3 is CASSHPGLAGEVGTDTQYF. DNA of the CDR3: TGTGCCAGCAGCCACCCGGGACTAGCGGGGGAGGTGGGCACAGATACGCAGTATTTT.

This clone was found once. The rearrangement links TRBV6-5 to TRBJ1-1; no reliable D call. The CDR3 runs to 14 residues. Germline V CDR1 and CDR2: MNHEY, SVGAGI. The germline V and J ends were trimmed by 10 bases and 3 bases, with 18 bases remaining between them. The CDR3 is CATYPVADYTEAFF. Written as DNA, the CDR3 is TGTGCCACCTACCCGGTGGCGGACTACACTGAAGCTTTCTTT.

V is TRBV4-1 and J is TRBJ1-2; TRBD1 agrees at 8 bases. Germline CDR1 reads MGHRA; CDR2 reads YSYEKL. The CDR3 has 15 amino acids. The J segment lost 1 base and the V segment lost 6 bases, leaving 7 bases of the junction unmatched. This chain's CDR3 is CASRSTGAINYGYTF. The CDR3 DNA follows: TGCGCCAGCAGATCGACAGGGGCGATTAACTATGGCTACACCTTC.

The chain joins TRBV19 to TRBJ1-1, with D maybe TRBD1 (5 bases). V gave up 6 bases and J gave up 4 bases, with 18 bases separating them. Germline V gene sequence: CDR1 LNHDA, CDR2 SQIVND (reference sequence). The CDR3 loop spans 15 amino acids. As DNA, the CDR3 is TGTGCCAGTAGATTAAGGAGGGCCGGGGGCACTGAAGCTTTCTTT. It is translated as CASRLRRAGGTEAFF.

The chain joins TRBV30 to TRBJ2-7, with 8 bases lining up with TRBD1. CDR3 length: 14 residues. The V gene's germline CDR1 is GTSNPN and CDR2 SVGIG (reference sequence). Trimming removed 3 bases from V and 3 bases from J; junction bases left unmatched: 7. CDR3 amino acids: CAWSVGQELYEQYF. In DNA form, the CDR3 reads TGTGCCTGGAGCGTGGGACAGGAGCTCTACGAGCAGTACTTC.

This chain links TRBV7-6 with TRBJ2-7; 11 bases align to TRBD1. CDR1 is SGHVS and CDR2 is FNYEAQ in the germline V gene. The ends lost 5 bases at V and 3 bases at J; junction bases unmatched: 6. CDR3 length equals 15 residues. The CDR3 is CASSLRGQGDYEQYF. In DNA form, the CDR3 reads TGTGCCAGCAGCCTCCGGGGACAGGGGGACTACGAGCAGTACTTC.

The V gene is TRBV5-4, the J gene TRBJ2-5; 11 nucleotides align to TRBD2. The CDR3 is 15 residues long. Trimming took 2 bases from V and 7 from J; bases not matched to a gene: 7. Germline CDR1 SGHNT, CDR2 YYREEE (reference sequence). The CDR3 region has the DNA TGTGCCAGCAGCTTCTCTAGCGGGGGGCCGGGGACCCAGTACTTC. Translating gives CASSFSSGGPGTQYF.

The chain combines TRBV30 with TRBJ2-7; D is possibly TRBD1 (5 bases). Germline V lookup: CDR1 GTSNPN, CDR2 SVGIG (reference sequence). V was trimmed by 5 bases and J by 0 bases, leaving 8 bases between them. The CDR3 has 12 residues. Here the CDR3 reads CAWGAVSYEQYF. CDR3 nucleotide sequence: TGTGCCTGGGGGGCAGTCTCCTACGAGCAGTACTTC.

The chain uses TRBV7-9 and TRBJ1-4, with D unclear. The CDR3 has 12 residues. The germline V gene has CDR1 SEHNR and CDR2 FQNEAQ (reference sequence). The V end lost 3 bases, the J end lost 5 bases, and 4 bases lay between the germline ends. CDR3 sequence reads: CASSFKNEKLFF. The CDR3 DNA is TGTGCCAGCAGCTTCAAAAATGAAAAACTGTTTTTT.

V usage is TRBV6-6 and J usage is TRBJ1-1; 7 bases map to TRBD1. Germline lookup yields CDR1 MNHNY and CDR2 SVGAGI (reference sequence). The CDR3 is 13 residues long. Unmatched junction bases numbered 7, after V lost 5 bases and J lost 7 bases. For the CDR3, the DNA is TGTGCCAGCAGTCGACAGGGTGGACATGAAGCTTTCTTT. Encoded protein: CASSRQGGHEAFF.

This clone turned up a few times. This rearrangement joins TRBV12-3 or TRBV12-4 to TRBJ1-4, with a weak D call TRBD1 (6 bases). V lost 9 bases, J lost 2 bases, and 10 bases lay in between. The CDR3 runs 13 residues. The chain's CDR3 is CASLQGTNEKLFF. The CDR3 DNA sequence: TGTGCCAGTCTACAGGGTACTAATGAAAAACTGTTTTTT.

The chain combines TRBV27 with TRBJ2-1; 11 bases map to TRBD1. CDR3 length: 15 amino acids. Germline values: CDR1 MNHEY, CDR2 SMNVEV (reference sequence). The trim removed 5 bases at V and 5 bases at J, leaving 5 bases unmatched. CDR3 protein: CASSTRDRGDNEQFF. Written as DNA, the CDR3 is TGTGCCAGCAGTACCCGGGACAGGGGGGACAATGAGCAGTTCTTC.

V gene TRBV2 combines with J gene TRBJ1-6, with D unresolved. V dropped 5 bases and J dropped 6 bases, with 8 bases sitting between them. This CDR3 comprises 13 residues. Germline V gene lookup returns CDR1 SNHLY and CDR2 FYNNEI. The DNA of the CDR3 is TGTGCCAGCAGTTCTGACACTAATTCACCCCTCCACTTT. This sequence encodes CASSSDTNSPLHF.

This clone has a handful of counts. This chain links TRBV19 with TRBJ1-6; TRBD1 might be the D (6 bases). The CDR3 totals 14 residues. CDR1 is LNHDA and CDR2 is SQIVND in the germline V gene (reference sequence). Trimming shortened V by 5 bases and J by 6 bases, and 11 bases separated the two germline ends. The CDR3 DNA follows: TGTGCCAGTAGTTTAGGACAGAGTAATTCACCCCTCCACTTT. It specifies CASSLGQSNSPLHF. Complete variable domain (other parts from reference TRBV19 and TRBJ1-6): DGGITQSPKYLFRKEGQNVTLSCEQNLNHDAMYWYRQDPGQGLRLIYYSQIVNDFQKGDIAEGYSVSREKKESFPLTVTSAQKNPTAFYLCASSLGQSNSPLHFGNGTRLTVT.

This rearrangement joins TRBV5-4 to TRBJ1-2, with 7 bases matching TRBD1. With V trimmed by 4 bases and J by 2 bases, 5 bases remained unmatched. CDR1 and CDR2 from the germline V gene are SGHNT and YYREEE (reference sequence). The CDR3 length is 14 residues. This CDR3 is CASSQGQVNYGYTF. In DNA, the CDR3 is TGTGCCAGCAGCCAAGGACAGGTGAACTATGGCTACACCTTC.

The chain recombines TRBV5-5 with TRBJ2-3, with D perhaps matching TRBD2 (5 bases). Germline V CDR1 and CDR2: SGHKS, YYEKEE (reference sequence). The CDR3 is 13 amino acids. V lost 0 bases to trimming and J lost 6 bases, with 8 bases between them. The CDR3 nucleotides read TGTGCCAGCAGCTTGGTCTTAGCGGATACGCAGTATTTT. It is translated as CASSLVLADTQYF.